These 12 T cell receptor beta chains originate from one sample sequenced in a study of TIL therapy for anti-PD-1-resistant metastatic lung cancer. This was the immunoSEQ v3 assay. The table came from immunoSEQ multiplex PCR; TCRdb's copy has only in-frame clones and leaves some out. This table holds roughly 20,000 clones, roughly 85% found once. Time point of the sample: pre-treatment sample, taken before nivolumab and TIL therapy. The sample here was blood, taken at baseline. The receptors shown here come from a person aged 25 to 80 with non-small cell lung cancer.

The genes are TRBV4-3 and TRBJ2-7, with 8 bases matching TRBD1. V lost 3 bases to trimming and J lost 12 bases; unmatched junction nucleotides: 10. The CDR3 extends over 13 amino acids. Per the germline V gene, CDR1 is LGHNA and CDR2 is YSLEER. CDR3 sequence: CASSQTRQGATYF. Written as DNA, the CDR3 is TGCGCCAGCAGCCAGACAAGGCAGGGGGCGACGTACTTC.

This chain uses TRBV25-1 with TRBJ2-2; TRBD2 might be the D (5 bases). The CDR3 is 15 residues long. The V and J ends lost 6 bases and 4 bases respectively, with 15 bases between them. CDR1 MGHDK and CDR2 SYGVNS come from the germline V gene. Here the CDR3 DNA reads TGTGCCAGCAGCGACCTCCGACGGGGCACCGGGGAGCTGTTTTTT. The encoded protein is CASSDLRRGTGELFF.

This clone appeared a few times. The chain uses TRBV6-1 and TRBJ2-7; 8 bases agree with TRBD1. V was pared by 8 bases and J by 3 bases, with 6 bases of the junction left unmatched. Germline CDR1 MNHNS, CDR2 SASEGT. The length of the CDR3 is 13 residues. CDR3 amino acids: CASAVDRGYEQYF. Here the CDR3 DNA reads TGTGCCAGCGCCGTCGACAGGGGCTACGAGCAGTACTTC.

The rearrangement links TRBV19 to TRBJ2-2, with TRBD2 matching 11 bases. The junction had 6 bases not matched to a gene; V was cut back by 8 bases and J by 7 bases. CDR1 is LNHDA, CDR2 SQIVND, per germline (reference sequence). The CDR3 has 14 residues. DNA for the CDR3: TGTGCCAGTTTACTAGCGGGAGCTGGCGGGGAGCTGTTTTTT. Translation gives CASLLAGAGGELFF.

The chain recombines TRBV2 with TRBJ2-3, with 9 bases aligning to TRBD2. CDR3 length equals 15 residues. CDR1 SNHLY and CDR2 FYNNEI come from the germline V gene. With 7 bases clipped from V and 5 bases from J, the junction kept 10 bases outside the gene matches. The CDR3 region has the DNA TGTGCCAGCACTCGAGCGGGGGGCCGAATAGATACGCAGTATTTT. As protein: CASTRAGGRIDTQYF.

CDR3 protein: CASSHSGANVLTF. DNA for the CDR3: TGTGCCAGCAGCCACTCTGGGGCCAACGTCCTGACTTTC. The chain is built from TRBV6-1 and TRBJ2-6; D gene unclear. The V and J ends lost 6 bases and 0 bases respectively, with 3 bases between them. Germline values: CDR1 MNHNS, CDR2 SASEGT. The CDR3 contains 13 residues.

The chain joins TRBV27 to TRBJ1-2; D not certain. The CDR3 sequence is 17 residues long. Trimming cost V 4 bases and J 5 bases, with 23 bases left between them. From germline, CDR1 is MNHEY and CDR2 SMNVEV (reference sequence). CDR3 in amino acids: CASSSLAGLPIRYGYTF. The CDR3 nucleotides are TGTGCCAGCAGTTCACTCGCAGGACTCCCGATTCGGTATGGCTACACCTTC.

This chain links TRBV7-7 with TRBJ2-7, with 9 nucleotides matching TRBD1. The germline V gene has CDR1 SSHAT and CDR2 FNYEAQ (reference sequence). Trimming cost V 3 bases and J 5 bases; bases outside gene matches: 2. There are 13 residues in the CDR3. The CDR3, as DNA: TGTGCCAGCAGCTTGGACAGGGGCCACGAGCAGTACTTC. Translating gives CASSLDRGHEQYF.

CDR3 loop: CASEGLLQGNTEAFF. DNA for the CDR3: TGTGCCAGTGAGGGGCTCCTACAAGGGAACACTGAAGCTTTCTTT. The chain has TRBV19 and TRBJ1-1; D possibly corresponds to TRBD1 (5 bases). V was shortened by 8 bases and J by 1 base, with 17 bases between the two germline ends. CDR1 is LNHDA, CDR2 SQIVND, per germline (reference sequence). The CDR3 has 15 amino acids. The full variable domain, in which reference TRBV19 and TRBJ1-1 provide the parts outside the CDR3, is DGGITQSPKYLFRKEGQNVTLSCEQNLNHDAMYWYRQDPGQGLRLIYYSQIVNDFQKGDIAEGYSVSREKKESFPLTVTSAQKNPTAFYLCASEGLLQGNTEAFFGQGTRLTVV.

This sequence joins TRBV4-2 and TRBJ1-6, with D possibly matching TRBD1 (5 bases). CDR3 size: 15 residues. CDR1 is LGHNA and CDR2 is YNFKEQ in the germline V gene. Trimming took off 0 bases at V and 7 bases at J, with 10 bases between the two ends. The CDR3 DNA follows: TGTGCCAGCAGCCAAGACAGGGATCGGAATTCACCCCTCCACTTT. Its translation is CASSQDRDRNSPLHF.

This clone was observed a single time. This sequence joins TRBV6-1 and TRBJ2-3; maybe TRBD1 (7 bases). Germline V lookup: CDR1 MNHNS, CDR2 SASEGT. CDR3 size: 14 residues. V dropped 4 bases and J dropped 5 bases, with 13 bases sitting between them. CDR3 sequence: CASSGRGQGDTQYF. In DNA, the CDR3 is TGTGCCAGCAGTGGGAGGGGGCAAGGAGATACGCAGTATTTT.

J is TRBJ2-2 and V is TRBV6-4; 8 nucleotides align to TRBD2. Looked up from germline, CDR1 is MRHNA and CDR2 is SNTAGT. CDR3 length: 16 amino acids. The V gene end was trimmed by 5 bases and the J gene end by 4 bases; junction bases not matched to a gene: 9. The CDR3 region has the DNA TGTGCCAGCAGTAAATTAAGCGGGGGAGGCACCGGGGAGCTGTTTTTT. It encodes CASSKLSGGGTGELFF.